The next 23 T cell receptor beta chains were all read from a single sample in a study of regulatory T cells in long-lasting Graves disease. Documented time point: persistent/refractory GD, antithyroid drugs over 5 years with positive TRAb. Following extraction of RNA from PBMCs, that RNA was used to make the TCR library. Relying on iRepertoire HTBI primers and Arm-PCR of CDR3 regions, the team built TCR beta libraries. TCRdb reprocessed the multiplex PCR reads with MiXCR, giving one entry per CDR3 protein. The sample records about 470,000 distinct CDR3 sequences, about 20% being singletons. The material sequenced was peripheral blood mononuclear cells (PBMCs), taken when the disease was refractory, from a patient treated with antithyroid drugs. The receptors derive from a female donor with Graves disease.

This clonotype was detected only a few times. The CDR3: CASSALMNTEAFF. As DNA, the CDR3 is TGTGCCAGCAGCGCGCTTATGAACACTGAAGCTTTCTTT. The rearrangement links TRBV7-9 to TRBJ1-1; D is ambiguous. Trimming cost V 5 bases and J 0 bases, with 7 bases left between them. Germline CDR1 is SEHNR and CDR2 is FQNEAQ (reference sequence). This CDR3 comprises 13 residues.

V gene TRBV14 combines with J gene TRBJ2-1, with 11 positions matching TRBD2. J gave up 10 bases and V 4 bases, and 12 bases lay outside the gene matches. Germline assignment: CDR1 SGHDN and CDR2 FVKESK. This CDR3 has 16 amino acids. This chain's CDR3 is CASSPLSGRASLEQFF. The CDR3 DNA follows: TGTGCCAGCAGCCCCCTTAGCGGGAGGGCCTCGCTGGAGCAGTTCTTC. Complete variable domain (other parts from reference TRBV14 and TRBJ2-1): EAGVTQFPSHSVIEKGQTVTLRCDPISGHDNLYWYRRVMGKEIKFLLHFVKESKQDESGMPNNRFLAERTGGTYSTLKVQPAELEDSGVYFCASSPLSGRASLEQFFGPGTRLTVL.

The CDR3 sequence: CSARRITDTQYF. As DNA, the CDR3 is TGCAGTGCTAGGAGAATCACAGATACGCAGTATTTT. The genes are TRBV20-1 and TRBJ2-3; D remains ambiguous. Trimming removed 3 bases from V and 2 bases from J, with 6 bases in between. Germline assignment: CDR1 DFQATT and CDR2 SNEGSKA (reference sequence). This CDR3 has 12 amino acids.

This clonotype has only a few counts. The junction shows a germline mismatch at one end, possibly a read error. The V and J genes are TRBV4-1 and TRBJ1-5; D gene uncertain. Germline lookup yields CDR1 MGHRA and CDR2 YSYEKL. The CDR3 is made up of 14 amino acids. The CDR3 nucleotides are TGCGCCAGCAGCCAAGATCTATCCAATCAGTCCCAGCATTTT. This sequence encodes CASSQDLSNQSQHF.

The table lists this clonotype with a few counts. Here the CDR3 DNA reads TGTGCCAGCAGCGTGACAGGGGAAAGTCAGCCCCAGCATTTT. Protein sequence: CASSVTGESQPQHF. This chain links TRBV9 with TRBJ1-5, with 8 bases matching TRBD1. This CDR3 has 14 residues. V lost 2 bases and J lost 6; bases outside the gene matches: 4. In germline, CDR1 is SGDLS, CDR2 YYNGEE.

This clonotype was found a few times. This chain links TRBV20-1 with TRBJ1-1; D is unresolved. This CDR3 comprises 13 residues. V shed 6 bases and J shed 4 bases, with 15 bases lying between them. Germline-derived CDR1 and CDR2 are DFQATT and SNEGSKA (reference sequence). CDR3 sequence (DNA): TGCAGTGCCCATCGATCTGAAAGCACTGAAGCTTTCTTT. This sequence encodes CSAHRSESTEAFF.

This clonotype has a handful of counts. The J gene is TRBJ2-1, the V gene TRBV7-9, with D hard to call. Between the trimmed V and J ends, which lost 1 base and 3 bases, there was a span of 13 bases. This CDR3 is 16 amino acids long. Germline CDR1 is SEHNR and CDR2 is FQNEAQ (reference sequence). The CDR3, as DNA: TGTGCCAGCAGCTTAGACGTCGGGCTGCGCTACAATGAGCAGTTCTTC. It translates to CASSLDVGLRYNEQFF.

The chain links TRBV29-1 to TRBJ2-2, with a weak D call TRBD2 (5 bases). The CDR3 runs 14 residues. From germline, CDR1 is SQVTM and CDR2 ANQGSEA. Trimming took off 4 bases at V and 4 bases at J, with 13 bases between the two ends. CDR3 DNA sequence: TGCAGCGTTGCATTAACAGAGGGCACCGGGGAGCTGTTTTTT. Encoded protein: CSVALTEGTGELFF.

The chain joins TRBV7-2 to TRBJ2-5; 9 nucleotides align to TRBD1. J lost 3 bases, V lost 2 bases, and 4 bases had no gene match. CDR1 and CDR2 (germline): SGHTA, FQGNSA. The CDR3 consists of 15 residues. CDR3 DNA sequence: TGTGCCAGCAGCTTACAAGGGACAGGGAAAGAGACCCAGTACTTC. The encoded protein is CASSLQGTGKETQYF.

The chain links TRBV19 to TRBJ1-1; unclear D gene. This CDR3 comprises 13 residues. Germline CDR1 and CDR2: LNHDA and SQIVND (reference sequence). The ends were cut back, 4 bases at V and 4 bases at J, with 10 bases in the middle. For the CDR3, the DNA is TGTGCCAGTAGTACCTTCGGGAGCACTGAAGCTTTCTTT. Amino acids: CASSTFGSTEAFF.

This clonotype was observed a handful of times. V usage is TRBV10-3 and J usage is TRBJ2-5; tentative D call: TRBD1 (5 bases). The germline V gene encodes CDR1 ENHRY and CDR2 SYGVKD. V was clipped by 5 bases and J by 5 bases, with 12 bases between them. This CDR3 has 13 amino acids. CDR3 coding DNA: TGTGCCATCAGTTCCAGGGTTGGGGAGACCCAGTACTTC. Protein product: CAISSRVGETQYF.

The CDR3, as DNA: TGTGCCAGCAAAACTAGCGGGAGGGGCGTAGCCTACAATGAGCAGTTCTTC. Protein product: CASKTSGRGVAYNEQFF. V and J are TRBV28 and TRBJ2-1, with 13 bases identical to TRBD2. CDR1 MDHEN and CDR2 SYDVKM come from the germline V gene. This CDR3 has 17 residues. Trimming removed 7 bases from V and 2 bases from J; junction bases left unmatched: 8.

This clonotype occurred many times. The V gene is TRBV6-2 or TRBV6-3, the J gene TRBJ1-1, with D unclear. Trimming took 8 bases from V and 0 from J, leaving 13 bases between them. Germline CDR1 and CDR2: MNHEY and SVGEGT. The CDR3 runs to 14 residues. CDR3 protein: CASGSLPLNTEAFF. CDR3 sequence (DNA): TGTGCCAGCGGGTCCCTTCCACTGAACACTGAAGCTTTCTTT.

This rearrangement joins TRBV27 to TRBJ2-2; weak D call: TRBD2 (6 bases). CDR3 size: 15 residues. The V gene's germline CDR1 is MNHEY and CDR2 SMNVEV (reference sequence). Deletions cut 10 bases from V and 1 base from J, with 16 bases between. This CDR3 is CATTRGTVNTGELFF. CDR3 DNA: TGTGCCACAACCCGCGGGACTGTGAACACCGGGGAGCTGTTTTTT.

In its sample, this clonotype was seen many times. The V gene is TRBV6-5, the J gene TRBJ2-5; D is undetermined. The ends were cut back, 4 bases at V and 7 bases at J, with 16 bases in the middle. The CDR3 has 14 amino acids. CDR1 and CDR2 (germline): MNHEY, SVGAGI. DNA for the CDR3: TGTGCCAGCAGTTCGAGAACAGCATCTGGGACCCAGTACTTC. It yields the protein CASSSRTASGTQYF.

This clonotype was seen at least ten times. Here the CDR3 reads CSVEGAGWSTEAFF. CDR3 bases: TGCAGCGTTGAAGGGGCAGGGTGGAGCACTGAAGCTTTCTTT. V gene TRBV29-1 combines with J gene TRBJ1-1; perhaps TRBD1 as D (5 bases). The V gene's germline CDR1 is SQVTM and CDR2 ANQGSEA. The CDR3 has 14 residues. The ends were cut back, 1 base at V and 4 bases at J, with 13 bases in the middle. Variable domain in full (rest from reference TRBV29-1 and TRBJ1-1): SAVISQKPSRDICQRGTSLTIQCQVDSQVTMMFWYRQQPGQSLTLIATANQGSEATYESGFVIDKFPISRPNLTFSTLTVSNMSPEDSSIYLCSVEGAGWSTEAFFGQGTRLTVV.

The rearrangement joins TRBV7-2 to TRBJ2-1, with a weak D call TRBD2 (5 bases). Germline V gives CDR1 SGHTA, CDR2 FQGNSA. V was pared by 1 base and J by 12 bases, with 13 bases between. This CDR3 is built from 13 residues. CDR3 coding DNA: TGTGCCAGCAGCTTAGTTGGTCGGGCGGGGCAGTTCTTC. It codes for CASSLVGRAGQFF.

This clonotype showed up just a few times. V gene TRBV19 combines with J gene TRBJ2-7; 7 bases are shared with TRBD1. The CDR3 runs 13 residues. In germline, CDR1 is LNHDA, CDR2 SQIVND (reference sequence). V shed 6 bases and J 3 bases; nucleotides not matched to a gene: 5. The CDR3 DNA sequence: TGTGCCAGTAGCTGGACAGGAAACTACGAGCAGTACTTC. Amino acid sequence: CASSWTGNYEQYF.

This clonotype was recorded at least ten times. The J gene is TRBJ1-2, the V gene TRBV28; D might be TRBD1 (5 bases). The CDR3 sequence is 14 residues long. Germline-derived CDR1 and CDR2 are MDHEN and SYDVKM. V gave up 5 bases and J gave up 4 bases, with 14 bases separating them. CDR3 sequence: CASSPQGRFYGYTF. CDR3 sequence (DNA): TGTGCCAGCAGTCCCCAGGGACGGTTCTATGGCTACACCTTC.

This clonotype was found many times. The V call is TRBV29-1, the J call TRBJ2-7; TRBD1 might be the D (6 bases). Germline CDR1 SQVTM, CDR2 ANQGSEA. Trimming took 6 bases from V and 3 from J, leaving 18 bases between them. The CDR3 covers 14 residues. CDR3 residues: CSVSRDKGLYEQYF. The CDR3, as DNA: TGCAGCGTGTCCCGGGACAAAGGCCTCTACGAGCAGTACTTC.

Ten or more counts support this clonotype. The rearrangement joins TRBV12-3 or TRBV12-4 to TRBJ1-1; D call uncertain. This CDR3 is built from 13 residues. Trimming took 6 bases from V and 1 from J, leaving 9 bases between them. For the CDR3, the DNA is TGTGCCAGCAGGGTCACCTGGAACACTGAAGCTTTCTTT. It encodes CASRVTWNTEAFF.

Many counts were recorded for this clonotype. This sequence joins TRBV29-1 and TRBJ2-7, with D maybe TRBD1 (6 bases). Trimming pared 6 bases from V and 4 bases from J, leaving 16 bases between. The CDR3 spans 13 residues. Germline V gives CDR1 SQVTM, CDR2 ANQGSEA. In nucleotides, the CDR3 is TGCAGCGTGGACGTGCAGGGGTCGTACGAGCAGTACTTC. Protein: CSVDVQGSYEQYF.

The chain recombines TRBV5-1 with TRBJ2-7; the D call may be TRBD1 or TRBD2 (5 bases each). The CDR3 runs 12 residues. CDR1 is SGHRS, CDR2 YFSETQ, per germline. V was pared by 7 bases and J by 6 bases, with 14 bases between. CDR3 residues: CASHLGVGEQYF. CDR3 sequence (DNA): TGCGCCAGCCATTTGGGGGTTGGCGAGCAGTACTTC. Based on the CDR3 plus reference TRBV5-1 and TRBJ2-7, the full variable domain is KAGVTQTPRYLIKTRGQQVTLSCSPISGHRSVSWYQQTPGQGLQFLFEYFSETQRNKGNFPGRFSGRQFSNSRSEMNVSTLELGDSALYLCASHLGVGEQYFGPGTRLTVT.